This entry features one TCR beta chain sequence. V lost 0 bases, J lost 4 bases, and 10 bases lay in between. The CDR3 has 14 amino acids. Germline V gene lookup returns CDR1 SGHNT and CDR2 YYREEE (reference sequence). Generated by immunoSEQ multiplex PCR, the TCRdb table keeps only in-frame clones and is missing some. The sample has 150,000 to 200,000 clones; around 83% are singletons. These data originate in a study of blood T cell repertoires in COVID-19. Study-wide context: The United States, Italy and Spain provided the acute and convalescent COVID-19 samples.

Input material: peripheral blood. The TCR sequence derives from a woman in her 70s with COVID-19, enrolled during active disease. This chain connects TRBV5-4 to TRBJ1-2; unclear D gene. The CDR3 sequence: CASSLGGRSYGYTF. CDR3 DNA sequence: TGTGCCAGCAGCTTGGGCGGCCGGAGCTATGGCTACACCTTC.